The T cell receptor beta chain described here comes from a study of cytomegalovirus exposure and HLA in healthy donors. PCR was performed using 60 Vbeta and 13 Jbeta primers. Data came from immunoSEQ multiplex PCR; TCRdb stores just in-frame clones and leaves some out. The table lists about 100,000 clones, over 75% of them singletons. As concerns this clone: The target antigen is unknown.

The CDR3 totals 18 residues. V gave up 4 bases and J gave up 1 base; unmatched junction bases: 14. CDR1 and CDR2 (germline): SGHRS, YFSETQ. Findings and limits, study-wide: Prior analysis indicated that the majority of TCR beta V segments exhibited productivity approximately 90% or approximately 30% of the time. With high specificity and sensitivity, the classifier reportedly diagnosed cytomegalovirus status.

Sample: PBMCs. This chain joins TRBV5-1 and TRBJ2-5; TRBD1 aligns across 9 bases. The receptor was isolated from a man in his 60s in good health and CMV-seropositive. The CDR3 here is CASSHRGPRLGIQETQYF. CDR3 in DNA: TGCGCCAGCAGCCACAGGGGGCCCCGGCTCGGGATCCAAGAGACCCAGTACTTC.